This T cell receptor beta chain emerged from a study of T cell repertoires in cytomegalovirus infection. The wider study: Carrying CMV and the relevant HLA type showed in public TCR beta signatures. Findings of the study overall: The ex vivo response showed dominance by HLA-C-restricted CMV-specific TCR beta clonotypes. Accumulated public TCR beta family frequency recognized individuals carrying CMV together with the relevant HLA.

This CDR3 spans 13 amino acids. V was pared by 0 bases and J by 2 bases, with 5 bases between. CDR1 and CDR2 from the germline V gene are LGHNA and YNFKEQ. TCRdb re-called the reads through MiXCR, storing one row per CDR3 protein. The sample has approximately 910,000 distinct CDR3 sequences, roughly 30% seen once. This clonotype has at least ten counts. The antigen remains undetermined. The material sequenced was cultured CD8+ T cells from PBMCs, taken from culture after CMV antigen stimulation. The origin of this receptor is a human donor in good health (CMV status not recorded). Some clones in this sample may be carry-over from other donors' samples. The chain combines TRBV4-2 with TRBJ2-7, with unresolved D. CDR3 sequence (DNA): TGTGCCAGCAGCCAAGATCAGACCTACGAGCAGTACTTC. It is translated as CASSQDQTYEQYF.